The rows below give T cell receptor beta chains drawn from one sample of a study of blood T cells in healthy people across ages. TCRdb fed the 5' RACE reads into MiXCR, producing one record per CDR3 protein. The sample consists of over 450,000 distinct CDR3 sequences, about 24% of them appearing once. These data also formed part of another study, on T cells of mothers and their children.

Specimen: blood. These receptor sequences come from a boy younger than 18 in good health. The CDR3 runs from the conserved cysteine through the conserved F or W. A D gene is named only where the DNA matches it firmly. The size field is filled for only some rows; it gives once, few, many or a size class.

V gene,J gene,clone size,D gene,CDR3 protein,CDR3 DNA
TRBV20-1,TRBJ2-5,NA,TRBD2,CSAQREGRETQYF,TGCAGTGCTCAGCGGGAGGGCCGGGAGACCCAGTACTTC
TRBV7-2,TRBJ2-7,NA,TRBD2,CASSRLAGVLEQYF,TGTGCCAGCAGCAGACTAGCGGGAGTCCTCGAGCAGTACTTC
TRBV18,TRBJ1-1,NA,NA,CASSPGGPTEAFF,TGTGCCAGCTCACCAGGGGGTCCCACTGAAGCTTTCTTT
TRBV28,TRBJ2-3,few,TRBD2,CASSSAGGHTDTQYF,TGTGCCAGCAGTTCAGCGGGAGGCCACACAGATACGCAGTATTTT
TRBV7-3,TRBJ2-2,NA,NA,CASSLNFLTGELFF,TGTGCCAGCAGCTTAAATTTTTTGACCGGGGAGCTGTTTTTT
TRBV19,TRBJ1-1,NA,NA,CASPFPSNTEAFF,TGTGCCAGTCCATTTCCATCGAACACTGAAGCTTTCTTT
TRBV10-3,TRBJ2-1,NA,NA,CAISALSGRGNEQFF,TGTGCCATCAGTGCCCTCTCAGGCAGGGGCAATGAGCAGTTCTTC
TRBV25-1,TRBJ2-5,NA,NA,CASSWVLGTQYF,TGTGCCAGCAGTTGGGTGTTGGGGACCCAGTACTTC
TRBV7-3,TRBJ1-2,NA,TRBD1,CASSPNPTGGYGYTF,TGTGCCAGCAGCCCTAACCCGACAGGGGGCTATGGCTACACCTTC
TRBV4-2,TRBJ2-1,many,TRBD2,CASSPGGRSYNEQFF,TGTGCCAGCAGCCCGGGCGGGAGATCCTACAATGAGCAGTTCTTC
TRBV15,TRBJ2-2,few,TRBD2,CATSRYRAGLASGELFF,TGTGCCACCAGCAGATATCGGGCTGGACTAGCGTCCGGGGAGCTGTTTTTT